Listed here are 15 T cell receptor beta chains from one sample, sequenced in a study of control samples from healthy donors and cancer patients. Only in-frame clones appear in the TCRdb table, and some are missing; sequencing was by immunoSEQ multiplex PCR. The sample has some 130,000 clones, around 96% seen once; the top ten hold around 3.6%. The sequenced material came from blood. The receptors come from a man between 25 and 39 years old in good health.

The chain is built from TRBV5-1 and TRBJ1-5; D may be TRBD1 (6 bases). The germline V gene encodes CDR1 SGHRS and CDR2 YFSETQ. Deletions cut 0 bases from V and 0 bases from J, with 7 bases between. The CDR3 runs to 15 residues. The CDR3 loop reads CASSLEGGSNQPQHF. Written as DNA, the CDR3 is TGCGCCAGCAGCTTGGAGGGGGGTAGCAATCAGCCCCAGCATTTT.

This clone was seen once. CDR3 sequence: CASSNKGGFGLDYSPLHF. The CDR3 DNA is TGTGCCAGCAGTAATAAAGGTGGTTTCGGCCTGGACTATTCACCCCTCCACTTT. The chain is built from TRBV21-1 and TRBJ1-6. TRBV21-1 counts as a pseudogene. CDR3 length equals 18 residues.

The rearrangement links TRBV29-1 to TRBJ2-7, with D unclear. CDR3 length: 12 residues. Germline V gene data show CDR1 as SQVTM and CDR2 as ANQGSEA. Trimming took 5 bases from V and 6 from J, leaving 14 bases between them. The DNA of the CDR3 is TGCAGCGTTCCCATCCGTCCCGGCGAGCAGTACTTC. Residues: CSVPIRPGEQYF.

The DNA of the CDR3 is TGTGCCAGCAGCGGGCCCTTCAAACCTAGTAGAATTGCAGATACGCAGTATTTT. Translated, it gives CASSGPFKPSRIADTQYF. This sequence joins TRBV5-6 and TRBJ2-3; D unclear. Germline CDR1 and CDR2: SGHDT and YYEEEE. The V end lost 4 bases, the J end lost 4 bases, and 25 bases lay between the germline ends. This CDR3 is built from 18 residues. The full variable domain, completed using reference TRBV5-6 and TRBJ2-3, is DAGVTQSPTHLIKTRGQQVTLRCSPKSGHDTVSWYQQALGQGPQFIFQYYEEEERQRGNFPDRFSGHQFPNYSSELNVNALLLGDSALYLCASSGPFKPSRIADTQYFGPGTRLTVL.

The chain combines TRBV2 with TRBJ2-1, with 10 bases that match TRBD2. Germline values: CDR1 SNHLY, CDR2 FYNNEI. V shed 6 bases, J shed 9 bases, and the junction held 11 bases outside the gene matches. The CDR3 runs 15 residues. The DNA of the CDR3 is TGTGCCAGCAGCGGGGAGCGGGGGGGCAACAGTGAGCAGTTCTTC. As protein: CASSGERGGNSEQFF.

The J gene is TRBJ2-7, the V gene TRBV10-1; maybe TRBD1 (8 bases). This CDR3 contains 15 residues. CDR1 and CDR2 from the germline V gene are WNHNN and SYGVQD (reference sequence). V lost 8 bases and J 4 bases, leaving 21 bases between the germline ends. The CDR3 DNA reads as TGCGCCAGCTCCAACGGGGGGACAGGCGATTACGAGCAGTACTTC. Translating gives CASSNGGTGDYEQYF.

This chain connects TRBV5-4 to TRBJ1-1; D call uncertain. The CDR3 extends over 12 amino acids. Germline V gene sequence: CDR1 SGHNT, CDR2 YYREEE (reference sequence). Between the trimmed V and J ends, which lost 3 bases and 3 bases, there was a span of 6 bases. CDR3 nucleotide sequence: TGTGCCAGCAGCTGGGGAGACACTGAAGCTTTCTTT. Protein: CASSWGDTEAFF.

The count of this clone is one. The rearrangement joins TRBV7-9 to TRBJ2-3; 9 nucleotides line up with TRBD1. The ends lost 6 bases at V and 2 bases at J; junction bases unmatched: 9. Germline V gives CDR1 SEHNR, CDR2 FQNEAQ (reference sequence). This CDR3 has 16 amino acids. CDR3 residues: CASRQTGGADTDTQYF. CDR3 sequence (DNA): TGTGCCAGCAGGCAAACAGGGGGCGCAGACACAGATACGCAGTATTTT.

This chain uses TRBV5-4 with TRBJ2-3, with 9 positions matching TRBD1. The germline V gene has CDR1 SGHNT and CDR2 YYREEE (reference sequence). Losses at the gene ends were 5 bases for V and 1 base for J; bases not matched to a gene: 8. The CDR3 covers 16 residues. The DNA of the CDR3 is TGTGCCAGCAGACAGGGGGCAGGGAAACGCACAGATACGCAGTATTTT. This gives the protein CASRQGAGKRTDTQYF. Using reference TRBV5-4 and TRBJ2-3 for the parts outside the CDR3, the full variable domain is ETGVTQSPTHLIKTRGQQVTLRCSSQSGHNTVSWYQQALGQGPQFIFQYYREEENGRGNFPPRFSGLQFPNYSSELNVNALELDDSALYLCASRQGAGKRTDTQYFGPGTRLTVL.

The rearrangement joins TRBV18 to TRBJ1-1, with a weak D call TRBD1 (5 bases). Germline CDR1 is KGHSH and CDR2 is LQKENI. This CDR3 has 15 residues. The V end was cut by 2 bases, the J end by 6 bases, with 16 bases between. As DNA, the CDR3 is TGTGCCAGCTCACCAGGGCAGGGAGTTCGCGCTGAAGCTTTCTTT. Its translation: CASSPGQGVRAEAFF. Supplemented by reference TRBV18 and TRBJ1-1, the full variable domain reads NAGVMQNPRHLVRRRGQEARLRCSPMKGHSHVYWYRQLPEEGLKFMVYLQKENIIDESGMPKERFSAEFPKEGPSILRIQQVVRGDSAAYFCASSPGQGVRAEAFFGQGTRLTVV.

This rearrangement joins TRBV4-2 to TRBJ1-4, with 8 bases identical to TRBD1. Germline V lookup: CDR1 LGHNA, CDR2 YNFKEQ. V dropped 4 bases and J dropped 7; count of bases not matched to a gene: 8. The CDR3 length is 15 residues. The CDR3 bases are TGTGCCAGCAGCCTCGGACAGGGAGTCGGTGAAAAACTGTTTTTT. Amino acid sequence: CASSLGQGVGEKLFF.

This chain connects TRBV6-1 to TRBJ2-2, with 8 bases that match TRBD1. Germline V gives CDR1 MNHNS, CDR2 SASEGT. The CDR3 loop spans 15 amino acids. J was trimmed by 7 bases and V by 2 bases; bases with no gene match: 6. The CDR3 DNA sequence: TGTGCCAGCAGTGAACGGCAGGGGGCGGACGGGGAGCTGTTTTTT. Residues: CASSERQGADGELFF.

This clone was seen more than once but under ten times. The rearrangement uses TRBV28 and TRBJ2-7, with D maybe TRBD1 (5 bases). The CDR3 covers 14 residues. From germline, CDR1 is MDHEN and CDR2 SYDVKM. V lost 3 bases and J lost 3, with 12 bases in between. The CDR3 spells CASSLVWGNYEQYF. CDR3 sequence (DNA): TGTGCCAGCAGTTTGGTCTGGGGCAACTACGAGCAGTACTTC.

The chain combines TRBV6-6 with TRBJ2-1; no clear D. Trimming shortened V by 6 bases and J by 0 bases, and 12 bases separated the two germline ends. Germline-derived CDR1 and CDR2 are MNHNY and SVGAGI (reference sequence). This CDR3 has 15 residues. The CDR3 protein is CASRPTQSSYNEQFF. DNA for the CDR3: TGTGCCAGCAGACCGACGCAGAGCTCCTACAATGAGCAGTTCTTC.

The chain carries TRBV11-2 and TRBJ1-6, with D hard to call. The CDR3 contains 15 residues. Trimming stripped 2 bases from V and 4 bases from J, with 9 bases between. Per germline, CDR1 SGHAT and CDR2 FQNNGV. The CDR3, as DNA: TGTGCCAGCAGCTTATCGGACTTATATAATTCACCCCTCCACTTT. Translation: CASSLSDLYNSPLHF.